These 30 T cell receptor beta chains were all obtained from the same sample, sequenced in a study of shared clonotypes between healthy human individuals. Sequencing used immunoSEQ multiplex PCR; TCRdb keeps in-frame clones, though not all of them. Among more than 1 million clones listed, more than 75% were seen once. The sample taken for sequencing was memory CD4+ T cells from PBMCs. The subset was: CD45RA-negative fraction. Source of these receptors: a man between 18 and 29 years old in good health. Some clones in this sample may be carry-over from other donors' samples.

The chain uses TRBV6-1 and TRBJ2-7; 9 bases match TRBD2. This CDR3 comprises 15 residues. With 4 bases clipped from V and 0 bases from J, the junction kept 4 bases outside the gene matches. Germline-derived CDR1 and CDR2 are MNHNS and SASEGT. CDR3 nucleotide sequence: TGTGCCAGCAGTGTCGTTAGCGGGAGCTCCTACGAGCAGTACTTC. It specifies CASSVVSGSSYEQYF.

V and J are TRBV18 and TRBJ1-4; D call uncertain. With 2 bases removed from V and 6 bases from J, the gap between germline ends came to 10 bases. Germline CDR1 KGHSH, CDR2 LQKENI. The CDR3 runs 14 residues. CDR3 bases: TGTGCCAGCTCACCAGTGGATCAGGATGAAAAACTGTTTTTT. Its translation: CASSPVDQDEKLFF.

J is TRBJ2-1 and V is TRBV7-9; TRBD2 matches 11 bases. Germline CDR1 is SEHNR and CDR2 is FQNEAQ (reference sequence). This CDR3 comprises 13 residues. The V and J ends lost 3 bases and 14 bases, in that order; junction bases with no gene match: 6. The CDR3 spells CASSLTSGNRKFF. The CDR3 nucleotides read TGTGCCAGCAGCTTGACTAGCGGGAATAGAAAGTTCTTC. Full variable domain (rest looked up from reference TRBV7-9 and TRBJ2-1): DTGVSQNPRHKITKRGQNVTFRCDPISEHNRLYWYRQTLGQGPEFLTYFQNEAQLEKSRLLSDRFSAERPKGSFSTLEIQRTEQGDSAMYLCASSLTSGNRKFFGPGTRLTVL.

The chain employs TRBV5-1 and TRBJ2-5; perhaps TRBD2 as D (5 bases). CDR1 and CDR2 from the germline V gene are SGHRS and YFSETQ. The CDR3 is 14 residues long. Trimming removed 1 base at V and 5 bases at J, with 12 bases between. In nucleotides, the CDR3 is TGCGCCAGCAGCTTGTACGGAGGCGGGGAGACCCAGTACTTC. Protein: CASSLYGGGETQYF.

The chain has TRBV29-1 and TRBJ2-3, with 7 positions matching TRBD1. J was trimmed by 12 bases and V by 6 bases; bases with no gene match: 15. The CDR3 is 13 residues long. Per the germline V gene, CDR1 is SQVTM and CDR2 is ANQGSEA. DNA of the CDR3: TGCAGCGTAGTGGGCCAAACCGGGACAGTTCAGTATTTT. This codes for CSVVGQTGTVQYF.

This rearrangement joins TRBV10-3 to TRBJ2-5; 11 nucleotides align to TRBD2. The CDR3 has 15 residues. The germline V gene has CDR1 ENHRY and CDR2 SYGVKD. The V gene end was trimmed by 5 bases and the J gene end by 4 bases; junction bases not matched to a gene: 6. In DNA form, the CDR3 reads TGTGCCATCAGTTCGACTAGCGGGAAGGGAGAGACCCAGTACTTC. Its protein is CAISSTSGKGETQYF.

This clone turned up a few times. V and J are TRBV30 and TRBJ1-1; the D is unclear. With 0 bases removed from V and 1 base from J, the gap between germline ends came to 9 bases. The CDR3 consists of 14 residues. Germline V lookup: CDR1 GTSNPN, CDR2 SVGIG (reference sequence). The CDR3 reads CAWSVAFTNTEAFF. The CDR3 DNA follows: TGTGCCTGGAGTGTTGCCTTCACGAACACTGAAGCTTTCTTT.

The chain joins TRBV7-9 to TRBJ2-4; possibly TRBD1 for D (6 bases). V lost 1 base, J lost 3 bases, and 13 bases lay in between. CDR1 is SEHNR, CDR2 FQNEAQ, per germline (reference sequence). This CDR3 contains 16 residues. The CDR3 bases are TGTGCCAGCAGCTTAGTTGGGGGCAGTATCAAAAACATTCAGTACTTC. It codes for CASSLVGGSIKNIQYF.

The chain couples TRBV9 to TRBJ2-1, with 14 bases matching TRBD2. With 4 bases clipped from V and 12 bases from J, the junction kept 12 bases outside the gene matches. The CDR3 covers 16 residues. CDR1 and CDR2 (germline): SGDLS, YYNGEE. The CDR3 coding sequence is TGTGCCAGCAGCCCTACCCTCGGACTAGCGGGAGGAGGGCAGTTCTTC. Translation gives CASSPTLGLAGGGQFF.

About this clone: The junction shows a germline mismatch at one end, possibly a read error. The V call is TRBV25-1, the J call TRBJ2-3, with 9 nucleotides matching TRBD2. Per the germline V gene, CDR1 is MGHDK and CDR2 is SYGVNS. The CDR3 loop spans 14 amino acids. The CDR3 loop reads CASRTSGSTNTQYF. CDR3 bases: TGTGCCAGCAGGACTAGCGGAAGCACAAATACGCAGTATTTT.

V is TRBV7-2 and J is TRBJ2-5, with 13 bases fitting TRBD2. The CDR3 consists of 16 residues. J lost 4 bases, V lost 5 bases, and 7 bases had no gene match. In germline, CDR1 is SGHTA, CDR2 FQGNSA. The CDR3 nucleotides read TGTGCCAGCAGCCAAGGACTAGCGGGAGCACGAGAGACCCAGTACTTC. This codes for CASSQGLAGARETQYF.

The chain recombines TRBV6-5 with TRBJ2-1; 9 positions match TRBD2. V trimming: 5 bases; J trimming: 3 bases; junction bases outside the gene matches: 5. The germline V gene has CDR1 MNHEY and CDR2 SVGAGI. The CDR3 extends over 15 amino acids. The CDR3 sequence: CASSVYSGSYNEQFF. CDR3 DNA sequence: TGTGCCAGCAGTGTCTATAGCGGGAGCTACAATGAGCAGTTCTTC.

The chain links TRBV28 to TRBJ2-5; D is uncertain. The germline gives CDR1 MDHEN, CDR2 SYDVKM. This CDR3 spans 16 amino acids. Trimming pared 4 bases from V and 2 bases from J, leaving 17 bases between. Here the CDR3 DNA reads TGTGCCAGCAGTTCCGATGACACTCCTAGACAAGAGACCCAGTACTTC. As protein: CASSSDDTPRQETQYF.

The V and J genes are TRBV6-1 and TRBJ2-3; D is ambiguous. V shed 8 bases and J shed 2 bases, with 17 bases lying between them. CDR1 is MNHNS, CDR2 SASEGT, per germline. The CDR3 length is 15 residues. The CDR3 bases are TGTGCCAGCGTCAGACGTAGTACTAACACAGATACGCAGTATTTT. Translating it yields CASVRRSTNTDTQYF.

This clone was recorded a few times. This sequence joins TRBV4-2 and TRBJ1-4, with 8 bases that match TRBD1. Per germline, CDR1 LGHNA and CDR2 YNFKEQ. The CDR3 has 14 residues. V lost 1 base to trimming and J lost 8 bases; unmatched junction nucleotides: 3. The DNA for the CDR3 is TGTGCCAGCAGCCAAGGATACAGGGGGGAAAAACTGTTTTTT. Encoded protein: CASSQGYRGEKLFF.

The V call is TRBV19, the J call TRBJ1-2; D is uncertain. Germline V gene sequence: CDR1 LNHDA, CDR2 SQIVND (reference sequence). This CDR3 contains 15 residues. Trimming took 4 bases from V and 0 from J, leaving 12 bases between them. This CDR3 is CASSTPDGSNYGYTF. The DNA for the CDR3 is TGTGCCAGTAGTACCCCAGACGGGTCTAACTATGGCTACACCTTC.

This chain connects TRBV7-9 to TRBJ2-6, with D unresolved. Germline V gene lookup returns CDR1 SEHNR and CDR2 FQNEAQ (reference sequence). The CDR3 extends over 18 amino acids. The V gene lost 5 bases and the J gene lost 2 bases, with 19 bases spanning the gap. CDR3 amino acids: CASSTNSPRVPGANVLTF. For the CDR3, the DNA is TGTGCCAGCAGCACCAATTCCCCCCGGGTCCCTGGGGCCAACGTCCTGACTTTC.

The CDR3 loop is CAIGTDSNQPQHF. DNA of the CDR3: TGTGCCATCGGAACCGATAGCAATCAGCCCCAGCATTTT. The V and J genes are TRBV6-6 and TRBJ1-5, with D unresolved. V shed 10 bases and J shed 0 bases, with 10 bases lying between them. Germline CDR1 MNHNY, CDR2 SVGAGI (reference sequence). The CDR3 is made up of 13 amino acids.

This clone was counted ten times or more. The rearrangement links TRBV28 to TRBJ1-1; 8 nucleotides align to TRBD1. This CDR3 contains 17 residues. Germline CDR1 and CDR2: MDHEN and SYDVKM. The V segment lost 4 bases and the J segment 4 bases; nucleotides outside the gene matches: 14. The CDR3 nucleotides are TGTGCCAGCAGTTCCCGGACAGGGTCGGTTAGTGGCACTGAAGCTTTCTTT. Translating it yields CASSSRTGSVSGTEAFF.

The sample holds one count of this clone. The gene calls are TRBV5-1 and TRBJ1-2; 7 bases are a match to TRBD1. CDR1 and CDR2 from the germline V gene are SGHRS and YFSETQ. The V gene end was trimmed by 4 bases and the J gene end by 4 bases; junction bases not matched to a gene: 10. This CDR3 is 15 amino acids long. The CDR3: CASSHTEGGAYGYTF. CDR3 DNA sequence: TGCGCCAGCAGCCATACCGAAGGGGGCGCCTATGGCTACACCTTC.

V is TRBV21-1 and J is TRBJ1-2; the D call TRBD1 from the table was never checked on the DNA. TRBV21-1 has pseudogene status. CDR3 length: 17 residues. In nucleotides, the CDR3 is TGTGCCAGCGACACCGGGACAGGGTGCTTGTGGTGCTATGGCTACACCTTC. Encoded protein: CASDTGTGCLWCYGYTF.

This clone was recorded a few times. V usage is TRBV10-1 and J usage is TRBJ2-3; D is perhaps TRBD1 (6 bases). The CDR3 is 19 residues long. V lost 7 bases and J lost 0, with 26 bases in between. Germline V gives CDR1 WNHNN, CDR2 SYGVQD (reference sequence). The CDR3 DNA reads TGCGCCAGCATAGAGACACAGGGAGTAGGGCTCCCTAGCACAGATACGCAGTATTTT. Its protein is CASIETQGVGLPSTDTQYF.

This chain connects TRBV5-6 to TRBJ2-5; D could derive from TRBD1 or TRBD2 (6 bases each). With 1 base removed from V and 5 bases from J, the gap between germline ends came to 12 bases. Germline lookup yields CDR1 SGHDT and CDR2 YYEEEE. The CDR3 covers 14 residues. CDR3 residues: CASSLWGARETQYF. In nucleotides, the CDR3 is TGTGCCAGCAGCTTGTGGGGGGCGCGGGAGACCCAGTACTTC.

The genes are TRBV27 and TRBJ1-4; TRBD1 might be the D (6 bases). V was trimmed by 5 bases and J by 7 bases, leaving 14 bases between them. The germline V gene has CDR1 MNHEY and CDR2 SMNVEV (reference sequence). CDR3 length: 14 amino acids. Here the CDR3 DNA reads TGTGCCAGCAGTAAACAGGGATTTCGTGAAAAACTGTTTTTT. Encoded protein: CASSKQGFREKLFF.

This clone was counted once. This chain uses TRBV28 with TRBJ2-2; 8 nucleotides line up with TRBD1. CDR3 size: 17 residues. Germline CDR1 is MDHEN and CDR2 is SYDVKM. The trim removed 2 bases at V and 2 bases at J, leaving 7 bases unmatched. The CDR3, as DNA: TGTGCCAGCAGTTTAAATGACAGGGGAAGTAACACCGGGGAGCTGTTTTTT. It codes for CASSLNDRGSNTGELFF.

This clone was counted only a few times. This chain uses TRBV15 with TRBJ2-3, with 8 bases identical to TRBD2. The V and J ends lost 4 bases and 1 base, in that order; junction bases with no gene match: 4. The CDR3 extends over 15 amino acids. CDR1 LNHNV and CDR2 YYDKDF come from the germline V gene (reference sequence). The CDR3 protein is CATSIAGSRTDTQYF. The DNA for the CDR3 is TGTGCCACCAGCATAGCGGGGTCACGCACAGATACGCAGTATTTT.

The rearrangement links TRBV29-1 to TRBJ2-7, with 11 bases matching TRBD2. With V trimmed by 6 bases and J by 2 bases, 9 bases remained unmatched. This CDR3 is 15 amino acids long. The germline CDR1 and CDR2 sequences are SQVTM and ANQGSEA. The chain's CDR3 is CSVVLAGANPYEQYF. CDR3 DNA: TGCAGCGTGGTACTAGCGGGAGCGAATCCCTACGAGCAGTACTTC.

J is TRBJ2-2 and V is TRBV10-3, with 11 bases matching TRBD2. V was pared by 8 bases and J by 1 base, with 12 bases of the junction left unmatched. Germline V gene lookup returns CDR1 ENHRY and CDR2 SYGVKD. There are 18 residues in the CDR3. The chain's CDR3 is CAIHQPLTSGENTGELFF. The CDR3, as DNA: TGTGCCATCCACCAGCCCCTGACTAGCGGGGAGAACACCGGGGAGCTGTTTTTT.

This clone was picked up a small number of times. The CDR3 coding sequence is TGCGCCAGCAGCTTAACCGGGACATCGGGCACTGAAGCTTTCTTT. Translated, it gives CASSLTGTSGTEAFF. The chain has TRBV5-1 and TRBJ1-1; TRBD1 might be the D (6 bases). V was cut by 2 bases and J by 4 bases, with 15 bases left in between. The CDR3 consists of 15 residues. CDR1 and CDR2 from the germline V gene are SGHRS and YFSETQ. The whole variable domain, remainder taken from reference TRBV5-1 and TRBJ1-1, is KAGVTQTPRYLIKTRGQQVTLSCSPISGHRSVSWYQQTPGQGLQFLFEYFSETQRNKGNFPGRFSGRQFSNSRSEMNVSTLELGDSALYLCASSLTGTSGTEAFFGQGTRLTVV.

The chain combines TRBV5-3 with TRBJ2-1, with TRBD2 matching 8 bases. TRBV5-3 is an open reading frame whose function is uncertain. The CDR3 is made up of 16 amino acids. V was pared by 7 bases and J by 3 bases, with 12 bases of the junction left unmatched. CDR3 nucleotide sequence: TGTGCCAGAGGGAGCGGGAGTAGCGGGCTCTACAATGAGCAGTTCTTC. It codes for CARGSGSSGLYNEQFF.